This T cell receptor beta chain was sequenced in a study of cytomegalovirus exposure and HLA in healthy donors. Findings and limits, study-wide: A few CMV-associated chains proved CMV antigen-specific in vitro.

Germline CDR1 reads MNHEY; CDR2 reads SVGAGI. The CDR3 consists of 15 residues. The J segment lost 7 bases and the V segment lost 2 bases, leaving 6 bases of the junction unmatched. Clones were read by immunoSEQ multiplex PCR, and TCRdb kept only the in-frame ones, dropping some. The table records approximately 120,000 clones, 88% of them present only once. About this clone: The antigen is undetermined.

The clonotype originates from a woman between 18 and 29 years old in good health and CMV-seronegative. The sample was PBMCs. The chain employs TRBV6-5 and TRBJ1-4; 8 nucleotides agree with TRBD1. CDR3 nucleotides: TGTGCCAGCAGTTACGGACAGGGCGTTCTTGAAAAACTGTTTTTT. Its protein is CASSYGQGVLEKLFF.